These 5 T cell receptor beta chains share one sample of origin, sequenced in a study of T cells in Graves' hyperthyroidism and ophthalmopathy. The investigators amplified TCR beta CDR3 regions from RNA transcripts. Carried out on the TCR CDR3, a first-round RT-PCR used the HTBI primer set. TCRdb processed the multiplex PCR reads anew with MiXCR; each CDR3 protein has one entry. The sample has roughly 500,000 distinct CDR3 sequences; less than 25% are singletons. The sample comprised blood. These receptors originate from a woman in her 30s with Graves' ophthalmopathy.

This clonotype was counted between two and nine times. This chain's CDR3 is CASSQDPQVSVYGYTF. In DNA, the CDR3 is TGTGCCAGCAGCCAAGATCCGCAGGTTTCTGTTTATGGCTACACCTTC. The V call is TRBV3-1, the J call TRBJ1-2, with no clear D. This CDR3 is 16 amino acids long. V was cut by 0 bases and J by 5 bases, with 16 bases left in between. The germline V gene encodes CDR1 LGHDT and CDR2 YNNKEL (reference sequence).

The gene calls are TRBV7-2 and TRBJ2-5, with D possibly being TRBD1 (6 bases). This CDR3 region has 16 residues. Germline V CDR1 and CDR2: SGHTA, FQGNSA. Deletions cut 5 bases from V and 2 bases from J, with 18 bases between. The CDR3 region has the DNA TGTGCCAGCAGCCCGCGTCCGGGACAAGGGCAAGAGACCCAGTACTTC. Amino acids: CASSPRPGQGQETQYF.

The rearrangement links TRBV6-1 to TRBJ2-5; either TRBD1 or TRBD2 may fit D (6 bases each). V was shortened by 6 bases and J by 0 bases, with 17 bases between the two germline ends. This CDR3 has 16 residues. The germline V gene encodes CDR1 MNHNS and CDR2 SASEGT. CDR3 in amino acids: CASRRGTGANQETQYF. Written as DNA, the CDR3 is TGTGCCAGCAGGAGGGGTACGGGGGCGAACCAAGAGACCCAGTACTTC.

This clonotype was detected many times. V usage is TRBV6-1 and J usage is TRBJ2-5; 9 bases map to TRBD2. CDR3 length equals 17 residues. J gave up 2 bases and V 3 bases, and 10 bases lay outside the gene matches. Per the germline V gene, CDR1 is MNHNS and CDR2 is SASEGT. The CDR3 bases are TGTGCCAGCAGTGACACCTCCTGGCTAGCGGGACAAGAGACCCAGTACTTC. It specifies CASSDTSWLAGQETQYF.

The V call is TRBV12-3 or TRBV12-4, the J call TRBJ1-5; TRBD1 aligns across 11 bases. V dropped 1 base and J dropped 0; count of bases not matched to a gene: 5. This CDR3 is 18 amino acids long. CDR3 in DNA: TGTGCCAGCAGTTTAGAGGGACAGGGGGTTGATAGCAATCAGCCCCAGCATTTT. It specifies CASSLEGQGVDSNQPQHF.